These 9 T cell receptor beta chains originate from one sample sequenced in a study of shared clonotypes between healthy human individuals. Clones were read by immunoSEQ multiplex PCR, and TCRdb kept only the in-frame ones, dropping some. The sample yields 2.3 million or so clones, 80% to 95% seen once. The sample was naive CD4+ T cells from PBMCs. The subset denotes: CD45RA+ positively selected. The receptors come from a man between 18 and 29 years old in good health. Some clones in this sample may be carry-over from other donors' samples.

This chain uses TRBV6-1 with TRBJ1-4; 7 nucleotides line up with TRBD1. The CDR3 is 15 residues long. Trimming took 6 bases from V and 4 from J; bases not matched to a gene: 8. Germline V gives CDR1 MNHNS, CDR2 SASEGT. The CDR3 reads CASRAGDSDNEKLFF. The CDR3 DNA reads TGTGCCAGCAGGGCTGGGGACAGCGATAATGAAAAACTGTTTTTT.

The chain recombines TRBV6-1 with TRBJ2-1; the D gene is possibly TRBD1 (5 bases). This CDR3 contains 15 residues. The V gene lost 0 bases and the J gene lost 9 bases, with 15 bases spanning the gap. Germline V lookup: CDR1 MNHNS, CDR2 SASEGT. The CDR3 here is CASSEAVGSRGEQFF. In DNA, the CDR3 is TGTGCCAGCAGTGAAGCGGTGGGCTCAAGGGGTGAGCAGTTCTTC.

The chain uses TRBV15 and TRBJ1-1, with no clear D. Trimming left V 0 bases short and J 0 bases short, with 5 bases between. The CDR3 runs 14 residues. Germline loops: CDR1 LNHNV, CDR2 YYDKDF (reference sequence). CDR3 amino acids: CATSREIMNTEAFF. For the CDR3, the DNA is TGTGCCACCAGCAGAGAGATTATGAACACTGAAGCTTTCTTT. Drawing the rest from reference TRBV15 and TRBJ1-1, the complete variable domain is DAMVIQNPRYQVTQFGKPVTLSCSQTLNHNVMYWYQQKSSQAPKLLFHYYDKDFNNEADTPDNFQSRRPNTSFCFLDIRSPGLGDTAMYLCATSREIMNTEAFFGQGTRLTVV.

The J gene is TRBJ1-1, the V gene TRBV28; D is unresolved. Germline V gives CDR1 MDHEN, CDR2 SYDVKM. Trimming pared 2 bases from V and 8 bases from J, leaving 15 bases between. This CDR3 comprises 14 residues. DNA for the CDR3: TGTGCCAGCAGTTTACCCCTCCCCGGCAGCGAAGCTTTCTTT. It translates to CASSLPLPGSEAFF. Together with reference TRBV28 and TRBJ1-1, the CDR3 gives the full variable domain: DVKVTQSSRYLVKRTGEKVFLECVQDMDHENMFWYRQDPGLGLRLIYFSYDVKMKEKGDIPEGYSVSREKKERFSLILESASTNQTSMYLCASSLPLPGSEAFFGQGTRLTVV.

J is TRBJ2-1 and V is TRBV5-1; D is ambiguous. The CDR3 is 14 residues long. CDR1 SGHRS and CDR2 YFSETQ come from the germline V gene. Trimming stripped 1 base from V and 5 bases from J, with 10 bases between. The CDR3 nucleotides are TGCGCCAGCAGCTTGTTCCGTTACGACAATGAGCAGTTCTTC. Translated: CASSLFRYDNEQFF.

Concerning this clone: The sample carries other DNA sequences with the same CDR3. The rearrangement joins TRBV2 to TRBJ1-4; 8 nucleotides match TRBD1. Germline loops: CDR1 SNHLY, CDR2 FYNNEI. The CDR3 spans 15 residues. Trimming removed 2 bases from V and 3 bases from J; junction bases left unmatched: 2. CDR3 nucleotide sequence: TGTGCCAGCAGTGAACAGGGGGCGGCTAATGAAAAACTGTTTTTT. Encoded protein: CASSEQGAANEKLFF.

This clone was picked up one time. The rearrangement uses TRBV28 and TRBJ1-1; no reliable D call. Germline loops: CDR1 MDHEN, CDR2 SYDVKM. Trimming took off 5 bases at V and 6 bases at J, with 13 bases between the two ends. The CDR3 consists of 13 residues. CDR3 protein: CASSAPGLPEAFF. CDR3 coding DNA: TGTGCCAGCAGTGCCCCGGGCCTCCCTGAAGCTTTCTTT.

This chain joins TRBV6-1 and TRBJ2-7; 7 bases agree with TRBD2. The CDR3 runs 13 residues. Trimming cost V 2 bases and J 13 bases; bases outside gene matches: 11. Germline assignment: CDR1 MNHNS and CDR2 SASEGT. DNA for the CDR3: TGTGCCAGCAGTGAAACGGCTAGCGGCATGTCCTACTTC. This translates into CASSETASGMSYF.

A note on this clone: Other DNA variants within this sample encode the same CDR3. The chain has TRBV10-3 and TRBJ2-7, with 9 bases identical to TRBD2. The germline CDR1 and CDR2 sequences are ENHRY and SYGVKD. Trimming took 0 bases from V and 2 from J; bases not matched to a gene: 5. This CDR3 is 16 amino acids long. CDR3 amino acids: CAISESKAGGPYEQYF. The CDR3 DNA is TGTGCCATCAGTGAGTCGAAGGCGGGAGGGCCCTACGAGCAGTACTTC.